These 31 T cell receptor beta chains originate from one sample sequenced in a study of CD8 T cells in Susac syndrome. Reverse transcription of roughly 0.5 to 1 ug RNA was performed with random hexamers. Each CDR3 protein gets one entry after TCRdb re-called the immunoSEQ multiplex PCR reads with MiXCR. The table lists 200,000 to 250,000 distinct CDR3 sequences, about 95% of them singletons. Material for sequencing was CD4+ T cells from PBMCs. All receptors derive from a human donor with Susac syndrome.

V and J are TRBV4-2 and TRBJ1-5; D gene ambiguous. V was trimmed by 1 base and J by 4 bases, leaving 11 bases between them. This CDR3 contains 15 residues. Germline CDR1 and CDR2: LGHNA and YNFKEQ. The DNA for the CDR3 is TGTGCCAGCAGCCAAGTTAGTACAGATAATCAGCCCCAGCATTTT. Its protein product is CASSQVSTDNQPQHF.

The CDR3 loop is CSVSADNYGYTF. The CDR3 DNA is TGCAGCGTTAGCGCAGACAACTATGGCTACACCTTC. This chain connects TRBV29-1 to TRBJ1-2; D remains ambiguous. The CDR3 runs to 12 residues. The V and J ends lost 5 bases and 2 bases respectively, with 9 bases between them. From germline, CDR1 is SQVTM and CDR2 ANQGSEA.

This chain links TRBV30 with TRBJ2-3; possible D gene TRBD1, 5 bases. Trimming took off 1 base at V and 2 bases at J, with 13 bases between the two ends. CDR3 size: 15 residues. CDR1 and CDR2 (germline): GTSNPN, SVGIG (reference sequence). In nucleotides, the CDR3 is TGTGCCTGGAGTGAGGACATCGCTTTCACAGATACGCAGTATTTT. This codes for CAWSEDIAFTDTQYF.

The chain carries TRBV7-9 and TRBJ1-1; 7 nucleotides align to TRBD1. The CDR3 length is 12 residues. From germline, CDR1 is SEHNR and CDR2 FQNEAQ (reference sequence). The junction had 7 bases not matched to a gene; V was cut back by 4 bases and J by 11 bases. The CDR3: CASSSEGARAFF. In nucleotides, the CDR3 is TGTGCCAGCAGCTCCGAGGGGGCGCGGGCTTTCTTT.

The chain joins TRBV20-1 to TRBJ1-5; the match to TRBD1 covers 7 bases. J was trimmed by 3 bases and V by 6 bases; bases with no gene match: 11. Germline V lookup: CDR1 DFQATT, CDR2 SNEGSKA (reference sequence). This CDR3 is built from 15 residues. The CDR3, as DNA: TGCAGTGCGCCACAGGGGCCGGGGTCCAATCAGCCCCAGCATTTT. It specifies CSAPQGPGSNQPQHF.

The chain has TRBV20-1 and TRBJ2-4; TRBD1 or TRBD2 may be the D gene (5 bases each). V was cut by 4 bases and J by 6 bases, with 10 bases left in between. The CDR3 covers 12 residues. Germline V gene data show CDR1 as DFQATT and CDR2 as SNEGSKA (reference sequence). CDR3 sequence (DNA): TGCAGTGCTAATCAAGGGACAAACATTCAGTACTTC. It specifies CSANQGTNIQYF.

This clonotype showed up just once. V gene TRBV7-2 combines with J gene TRBJ1-2; D call uncertain. Per the germline V gene, CDR1 is SGHTA and CDR2 is FQGNSA. Deletions cut 1 base from V and 3 bases from J, with 9 bases between. This CDR3 is built from 14 residues. In nucleotides, the CDR3 is TGTGCCAGCAGCTTAGGGCACACAGACTATGGCTACACCTTC. It codes for CASSLGHTDYGYTF.

The rearrangement joins TRBV5-4 to TRBJ1-1, with D tentatively TRBD1 (6 bases). There are 14 residues in the CDR3. From germline, CDR1 is SGHNT and CDR2 YYREEE (reference sequence). V was shortened by 4 bases and J by 6 bases, with 16 bases between the two germline ends. The CDR3 coding sequence is TGTGCCAGCAGCCCCGGAGGGGGAACTCCTGAAGCTTTCTTT. Translating it yields CASSPGGGTPEAFF.

This rearrangement joins TRBV6-5 to TRBJ1-1; TRBD1 aligns across 9 bases. Germline trimming cut 7 bases from V and 11 bases from J; bases unmatched to any gene: 11. The CDR3 totals 13 residues. The germline V gene encodes CDR1 MNHEY and CDR2 SVGAGI. This chain's CDR3 is CASTPGQGRRAFF. CDR3 bases: TGTGCCAGCACCCCGGGACAGGGTAGGCGGGCTTTCTTT.

The rearrangement links TRBV12-3 or TRBV12-4 to TRBJ1-5; D gene ambiguous. CDR3 length: 13 amino acids. V lost 6 bases and J 5 bases, leaving 11 bases between the germline ends. DNA for the CDR3: TGTGCCAGCAGGCCGGATGGGGATCAGCCCCAGCATTTT. Its protein is CASRPDGDQPQHF.

This clonotype was detected once. The chain couples TRBV9 to TRBJ2-7; the D gene is possibly TRBD2 (7 bases). The CDR3 covers 14 residues. Trimming stripped 3 bases from V and 0 bases from J, with 10 bases between. CDR1 and CDR2 (germline): SGDLS, YYNGEE. CDR3 region: CASSARGASYEQYF. CDR3 sequence (DNA): TGTGCCAGCAGCGCCCGGGGGGCCTCCTACGAGCAGTACTTC.

This chain connects TRBV10-3 to TRBJ2-3; TRBD2 agrees at 8 bases. The length of the CDR3 is 15 residues. Unmatched junction bases numbered 4, after V lost 5 bases and J lost 0 bases. Germline-derived CDR1 and CDR2 are ENHRY and SYGVKD. CDR3 bases: TGTGCCATCAGTACTACTAGCGGAAGCACAGATACGCAGTATTTT. Its protein product is CAISTTSGSTDTQYF.

The rearrangement uses TRBV5-4 and TRBJ1-1; perhaps TRBD1 as D (6 bases). Germline V CDR1 and CDR2: SGHNT, YYREEE (reference sequence). Trimming cost V 1 base and J 6 bases, with 13 bases left between them. The CDR3 loop spans 14 amino acids. The CDR3 loop is CASSLIGGFAEAFF. CDR3 coding DNA: TGTGCCAGCAGCTTGATCGGGGGCTTTGCTGAAGCTTTCTTT. Using reference TRBV5-4 and TRBJ1-1 for the parts outside the CDR3, the full variable domain is ETGVTQSPTHLIKTRGQQVTLRCSSQSGHNTVSWYQQALGQGPQFIFQYYREEENGRGNFPPRFSGLQFPNYSSELNVNALELDDSALYLCASSLIGGFAEAFFGQGTRLTVV.

The rearrangement links TRBV10-3 to TRBJ1-6; TRBD1 aligns across 7 bases. CDR1 and CDR2 (germline): ENHRY, SYGVKD. The length of the CDR3 is 14 residues. V was pared by 6 bases and J by 7 bases, with 6 bases of the junction left unmatched. CDR3 nucleotide sequence: TGTGCCATCAGCGAGCAGGGGGAGAATTCACCCCTCCACTTT. It encodes CAISEQGENSPLHF.

This chain connects TRBV30 to TRBJ1-1; D possibly corresponds to TRBD1 (6 bases). Germline V CDR1 and CDR2: GTSNPN, SVGIG (reference sequence). The CDR3 loop spans 14 amino acids. Between the trimmed V and J ends, which lost 3 bases and 6 bases, there was a span of 17 bases. In DNA, the CDR3 is TGTGCCTGGAGACCGTCCGGGTCAGGGGCTGAAGCTTTCTTT. It translates to CAWRPSGSGAEAFF.

The chain employs TRBV16 and TRBJ1-1, with D unresolved. The V end lost 2 bases, the J end lost 4 bases, and 8 bases lay between the germline ends. The CDR3 is 13 residues long. Germline CDR1 reads KGHSY; CDR2 reads FQNENV. This chain's CDR3 is CASSQSQITEAFF. Written as DNA, the CDR3 is TGTGCCAGCAGCCAAAGTCAGATCACTGAAGCTTTCTTT.

This chain connects TRBV6-2 or TRBV6-3 to TRBJ1-6; unclear D gene. Germline V CDR1 and CDR2: MNHEY, SVGEGT. V was trimmed by 8 bases and J by 8 bases, leaving 13 bases between them. The CDR3 is 13 amino acids. The CDR3 nucleotides read TGTGCCAGCGGGAATGGGCGCGATTCACCCCTCCACTTT. Translated: CASGNGRDSPLHF.

This chain joins TRBV3-1 and TRBJ1-1, with unresolved D. Germline CDR1 and CDR2: LGHDT and YNNKEL (reference sequence). V was clipped by 1 base and J by 4 bases, with 7 bases between them. This CDR3 region has 13 residues. The CDR3 is CASSQVRGTEAFF. CDR3 coding DNA: TGTGCCAGCAGCCAAGTTCGGGGCACTGAAGCTTTCTTT.

In its sample, this clonotype was seen once. The chain links TRBV27 to TRBJ1-2; tentatively, D is TRBD1 (6 bases). The CDR3 is 14 residues long. Germline assignment: CDR1 MNHEY and CDR2 SMNVEV (reference sequence). Trimming removed 3 bases at V and 3 bases at J, with 11 bases between. CDR3 protein: CASSFNRADYGYTF. CDR3 DNA sequence: TGTGCCAGCAGTTTCAACAGGGCGGACTATGGCTACACCTTC.

The table lists this clonotype with a count of one. V and J are TRBV6-1 and TRBJ1-6; D is uncertain. The CDR3 contains 17 residues. The germline gives CDR1 MNHNS, CDR2 SASEGT. Deletions cut 2 bases from V and 0 bases from J, with 11 bases between. This CDR3 reads CASSELTGSSYNSPLHF. In DNA, the CDR3 is TGTGCCAGCAGTGAATTAACTGGGAGCTCCTATAATTCACCCCTCCACTTT.

V and J are TRBV6-5 and TRBJ1-2, with D perhaps matching TRBD1 (5 bases). Between the trimmed V and J ends, which lost 6 bases and 4 bases, there was a span of 12 bases. CDR3 length: 13 amino acids. Germline assignment: CDR1 MNHEY and CDR2 SVGAGI. As DNA, the CDR3 is TGTGCCAGCAGCTTGGGACCTACCTATGGCTACACCTTC. Translation gives CASSLGPTYGYTF.

The chain joins TRBV3-1 to TRBJ1-1, with D uncertain. The CDR3 is 15 amino acids. Germline lookup yields CDR1 LGHDT and CDR2 YNNKEL (reference sequence). Trimming left V 5 bases short and J 11 bases short, with 24 bases between. The CDR3: CASSKTLLGLEGAFF. The CDR3 nucleotides read TGTGCCAGCAGCAAGACTTTATTAGGGCTTGAAGGGGCTTTCTTT.

The chain uses TRBV24-1 and TRBJ1-1; D is uncertain. This CDR3 has 13 amino acids. V was cut by 0 bases and J by 1 base, with 2 bases left in between. Germline V gives CDR1 KGHDR, CDR2 SFDVKD. CDR3 region: CATSDLGNTEAFF. CDR3 DNA: TGTGCCACCAGTGATTTGGGGAACACTGAAGCTTTCTTT.

The V call is TRBV30, the J call TRBJ2-2; D is ambiguous. This CDR3 has 12 residues. Germline CDR1 is GTSNPN and CDR2 is SVGIG (reference sequence). V lost 5 bases and J 5 bases, leaving 9 bases between the germline ends. The CDR3 sequence: CAWPPRTGELFF. In DNA form, the CDR3 reads TGTGCCTGGCCCCCCAGGACCGGGGAGCTGTTTTTT.

The chain uses TRBV4-1 and TRBJ1-1; D is unclear. CDR3 length: 14 amino acids. V gave up 0 bases and J gave up 6 bases, with 11 bases separating them. Germline loops: CDR1 MGHRA, CDR2 YSYEKL. DNA for the CDR3: TGCGCCAGCAGCCAAGAGTTAAGAGAACCTGAAGCTTTCTTT. This gives the protein CASSQELREPEAFF.

V is TRBV6-1 and J is TRBJ1-2; TRBD1 matches 10 bases. Germline CDR1 is MNHNS and CDR2 is SASEGT. The CDR3 runs to 16 residues. The junction had 13 bases not matched to a gene; V was cut back by 11 bases and J by 1 base. Here the CDR3 reads CASSRGQGNLNYGYTF. The CDR3 DNA follows: TGTGCCTCATCCCGGGGACAGGGGAATCTTAACTATGGCTACACCTTC.

This chain joins TRBV4-3 and TRBJ2-1; 8 bases map to TRBD1. V was clipped by 3 bases and J by 7 bases; unmatched bases: 14. This CDR3 comprises 17 residues. The germline gives CDR1 LGHNA, CDR2 YSLEER. The CDR3 here is CASSHALGQGALNEQFF. CDR3 sequence (DNA): TGCGCCAGCAGCCACGCACTAGGGCAGGGGGCGCTTAATGAGCAGTTCTTC.

The V and J genes are TRBV12-3 or TRBV12-4 and TRBJ2-4; D gene unclear. V was pared by 2 bases and J by 9 bases, with 20 bases between. CDR3 length equals 16 residues. CDR3 protein: CASSLSPGLGRAIQYF. The CDR3 DNA is TGTGCCAGCAGTTTATCACCGGGCCTCGGAAGGGCCATTCAGTACTTC.

Only one count was recorded for this clonotype. The chain employs TRBV6-2 or TRBV6-3 and TRBJ1-5; 7 nucleotides agree with TRBD1. This CDR3 is 18 amino acids long. V shed 2 bases and J 2 bases; nucleotides not matched to a gene: 12. CDR1 is MNHEY and CDR2 is SVGEGT in the germline V gene. The CDR3 loop reads CASSYPSGGGLGNQPQHF. The CDR3 DNA sequence: TGTGCCAGCAGTTACCCGTCAGGGGGAGGTTTAGGCAATCAGCCCCAGCATTTT.

V and J are TRBV29-1 and TRBJ1-2, with a tentative D call TRBD1 (5 bases). Germline V CDR1 and CDR2: SQVTM, ANQGSEA. CDR3 length: 13 residues. Trimming removed 6 bases from V and 1 base from J, with 12 bases in between. The CDR3 DNA reads TGCAGCGTCACACGGGACGGTAACTATGGCTACACCTTC. Translating it yields CSVTRDGNYGYTF.

The rearrangement joins TRBV5-1 to TRBJ2-2; D is perhaps TRBD1 (5 bases). The germline CDR1 and CDR2 sequences are SGHRS and YFSETQ. This CDR3 has 14 amino acids. Between the trimmed V and J ends, which lost 2 bases and 4 bases, there was a span of 9 bases. Written as DNA, the CDR3 is TGCGCCAGCAGCTTAATGCAGGGCACCGGGGAGCTGTTTTTT. Its translation: CASSLMQGTGELFF. Full variable domain (missing parts from reference TRBV5-1 and TRBJ2-2): KAGVTQTPRYLIKTRGQQVTLSCSPISGHRSVSWYQQTPGQGLQFLFEYFSETQRNKGNFPGRFSGRQFSNSRSEMNVSTLELGDSALYLCASSLMQGTGELFFGEGSRLTVL.